Here is one T cell receptor (beta chain) with its context. These data are taken from a study of PD-L1 blockade in urothelial cancer. Sequenced by immunoSEQ multiplex PCR; TCRdb stores in-frame clones only, minus some. The table records roughly 51,000 clones, 60% to 85% of them present only once. This CDR3 has 14 residues. Germline assignment: CDR1 LNHDA and CDR2 SQIVND (reference sequence). Trimming removed 0 bases at V and 4 bases at J, with 9 bases between. The time point is: pretreatment peripheral blood. The V and J genes are TRBV19 and TRBJ1-1; D is possibly TRBD1 (6 bases). The sample here was PBMCs, taken around atezolizumab (anti-PD-L1) treatment. This clonotype originated in a man between 65 and 85 years old with urothelial cancer. This chain's CDR3 is CASSIEGAGTEAFF. DNA of the CDR3: TGTGCCAGTAGTATAGAGGGGGCGGGCACTGAAGCTTTCTTT.